These 30 T cell receptor beta chains originate from one sample sequenced in a study of T-cell memory formation after mild COVID-19. TCRdb re-analysed the 5' RACE reads in MiXCR, keeping a single row per CDR3 protein. The sample includes more than 300,000 distinct CDR3 sequences, 20% to 25% seen only once; the top ten take around a fifth. The sequencing sample was made of PBMCs or a T cell subset sorted from them (not recorded which). These TCRs come from a man aged 18 to 29 who had mild COVID-19 (a few samples of this study predate the infection). Cell type and time point are not known.

This clonotype showed up just a few times. The chain joins TRBV5-1 to TRBJ2-7, with a tentative D call TRBD1 (5 bases). V lost 2 bases, J lost 3 bases, and 9 bases lay in between. Looked up from germline, CDR1 is SGHRS and CDR2 is YFSETQ. This CDR3 is built from 13 residues. The CDR3 sequence: CASSFLDSYEQYV. The CDR3 DNA reads TGCGCCAGCAGCTTTCTCGACAGCTACGAGCAGTACGTC.

This clonotype was seen many times. CDR3 in amino acids: CAISEDRESQPQHF. In DNA form, the CDR3 reads TGTGCCATCAGTGAGGACAGGGAGAGTCAGCCCCAGCATTTT. The J gene is TRBJ1-5, the V gene TRBV10-3; 7 bases agree with TRBD1. Germline V gene data show CDR1 as ENHRY and CDR2 as SYGVKD. The CDR3 consists of 14 residues. Trimming cost V 2 bases and J 6 bases; bases outside gene matches: 4.

This clonotype came up a few times. The chain carries TRBV29-1 and TRBJ2-4; D tentatively fits TRBD1 or TRBD2 (5 bases each). V lost 1 base, J lost 0 bases, and 7 bases lay in between. Germline-derived CDR1 and CDR2 are SQVTM and ANQGSEA. The CDR3 length is 14 residues. The CDR3 DNA reads TGCAGCGTTGAAGGGGACCAAGCCAAAAACATTCAGTACTTC. As protein: CSVEGDQAKNIQYF.

This chain links TRBV5-1 with TRBJ2-1; TRBD1 matches at 8 bases. Germline-derived CDR1 and CDR2 are SGHRS and YFSETQ. The junction had 6 bases not matched to a gene; V was cut back by 3 bases and J by 7 bases. This CDR3 contains 14 residues. DNA for the CDR3: TGCGCCAGCAGCTCGGACAGGGAAGGGAATGAGCAGTTCTTC. This sequence encodes CASSSDREGNEQFF. Looking up the rest from reference TRBV5-1 and TRBJ2-1 gives the full variable domain: KAGVTQTPRYLIKTRGQQVTLSCSPISGHRSVSWYQQTPGQGLQFLFEYFSETQRNKGNFPGRFSGRQFSNSRSEMNVSTLELGDSALYLCASSSDREGNEQFFGPGTRLTVL.

This chain links TRBV7-9 with TRBJ2-1; D gene ambiguous. Germline V CDR1 and CDR2: SEHNR, FQNEAQ (reference sequence). This CDR3 has 15 residues. With 2 bases removed from V and 6 bases from J, the gap between germline ends came to 14 bases. The CDR3: CASSLQALLGNEQFF. As DNA, the CDR3 is TGTGCCAGCAGCTTACAGGCGCTACTTGGCAATGAGCAGTTCTTC.

This chain joins TRBV11-2 and TRBJ2-1; TRBD2 agrees at 7 bases. With 3 bases clipped from V and 9 bases from J, the junction kept 11 bases outside the gene matches. Germline values: CDR1 SGHAT, CDR2 FQNNGV. The CDR3 spans 15 residues. The CDR3 sequence is CASSFGGTYLGEQFF. DNA for the CDR3: TGTGCCAGCAGCTTCGGGGGGACCTACCTCGGTGAGCAGTTCTTC.

This clonotype was picked up many times. The rearrangement joins TRBV5-5 to TRBJ2-3, with unresolved D. This CDR3 region has 15 residues. Trimming shortened V by 1 base and J by 2 bases, and 11 bases separated the two germline ends. Looked up from germline, CDR1 is SGHKS and CDR2 is YYEKEE (reference sequence). This CDR3 is CASSLHGILTDTQYF. The CDR3 coding sequence is TGTGCCAGCAGCTTGCATGGCATCCTCACAGATACGCAGTATTTT.

This clonotype has only a few counts. Compared with germline, one end of the junction differs, possibly owing to a read error. This rearrangement joins TRBV20-1 to TRBJ1-2, with TRBD1 as a possible D gene (5 bases). The CDR3 runs to 14 residues. Germline lookup yields CDR1 DFQATT and CDR2 SNEGSKA (reference sequence). For the CDR3, the DNA is TGCAGTGCGAGAGGGCCAGGGAGAAACTATGGCTACACCTTC. Encoded protein: CSARGPGRNYGYTF.

V gene TRBV9 combines with J gene TRBJ2-2, with D perhaps TRBD2 (6 bases). CDR3 length: 15 residues. V lost 0 bases, J lost 4 bases, and 10 bases lay in between. Germline V gives CDR1 SGDLS, CDR2 YYNGEE. The CDR3 loop is CASSVGGVGTGELFF. The DNA for the CDR3 is TGTGCCAGCAGCGTAGGCGGGGTTGGCACCGGGGAGCTGTTTTTT.

The rearrangement links TRBV6-5 to TRBJ2-1; D unclear. CDR1 and CDR2 (germline): MNHEY, SVGAGI. This CDR3 spans 12 amino acids. With 10 bases removed from V and 7 bases from J, the gap between germline ends came to 14 bases. The CDR3 DNA is TGTGCCACTGGCCCCCCGAGGAATGAGCAGTTCTTC. It codes for CATGPPRNEQFF.

The chain uses TRBV5-1 and TRBJ2-2; the match to TRBD1 covers 7 bases. Trimming at V came to 4 bases and at J to 2 bases, leaving 11 bases not matched to a gene. Germline V gene data show CDR1 as SGHRS and CDR2 as YFSETQ. This CDR3 is built from 17 residues. In nucleotides, the CDR3 is TGCGCCAGCAGCACCCGCTCTAGGACAGGCAACACCGGGGAGCTGTTTTTT. Translating it yields CASSTRSRTGNTGELFF.

The chain combines TRBV6-4 with TRBJ2-1; D possibly corresponds to TRBD2 (6 bases). CDR1 is MRHNA, CDR2 SNTAGT, per germline. V gave up 8 bases and J gave up 0 bases, with 14 bases separating them. The CDR3 has 15 amino acids. The CDR3 DNA is TGTGCCAGCCAGGCTAGCGCGAGCTCCTACAATGAGCAGTTCTTC. It codes for CASQASASSYNEQFF.

This chain connects TRBV2 to TRBJ1-6, with D hard to call. The V gene's germline CDR1 is SNHLY and CDR2 FYNNEI. The V gene lost 1 base and the J gene lost 0 bases, with 4 bases spanning the gap. CDR3 length: 15 residues. CDR3 in amino acids: CASSEDSSYNSPLHF. In DNA form, the CDR3 reads TGTGCCAGCAGTGAAGACAGCTCCTATAATTCACCCCTCCACTTT.

This clonotype has more than one count but fewer than ten. V gene TRBV5-1 combines with J gene TRBJ2-5, with 9 bases fitting TRBD2. Losses at the gene ends were 4 bases for V and 4 bases for J; bases not matched to a gene: 5. CDR1 and CDR2 (germline): SGHRS, YFSETQ. The CDR3 runs 14 residues. CDR3 protein: CASSPGGGAETQYF. DNA of the CDR3: TGCGCCAGCAGCCCAGGCGGGGGGGCAGAGACCCAGTACTTC.

V and J are TRBV7-2 and TRBJ2-1; 7 nucleotides line up with TRBD1. CDR3 length: 16 amino acids. The trim removed 1 base at V and 3 bases at J, leaving 6 bases unmatched. Looked up from germline, CDR1 is SGHTA and CDR2 is FQGNSA. The CDR3 is CASSLVGAGGYNEQFF. The DNA of the CDR3 is TGTGCCAGCAGCTTAGTCGGGGCAGGGGGCTACAATGAGCAGTTCTTC. The full variable domain, in which reference TRBV7-2 and TRBJ2-1 provide the parts outside the CDR3, is GAGVSQSPSNKVTEKGKDVELRCDPISGHTALYWYRQSLGQGLEFLIYFQGNSAPDKSGLPSDRFSAERTGGSVSTLTIQRTQQEDSAVYLCASSLVGAGGYNEQFFGPGTRLTVL.

This clonotype has ten or more counts. This chain links TRBV6-5 with TRBJ1-2; D not certain. The germline gives CDR1 MNHEY, CDR2 SVGAGI. V dropped 5 bases and J dropped 7 bases, with 14 bases sitting between them. The CDR3 is made up of 13 amino acids. The CDR3 bases are TGTGCCAGCAGTAAGGTTCCTTCCCCTGGCTACACCTTC. Translated, it gives CASSKVPSPGYTF.

In its sample, this clonotype was seen a few times. The chain employs TRBV11-2 and TRBJ2-2, with D unclear. V was clipped by 6 bases and J by 5 bases, with 10 bases between them. CDR1 is SGHAT and CDR2 is FQNNGV in the germline V gene. The CDR3 is 13 amino acids. CDR3 protein: CASSPSETGELFF. The CDR3 DNA follows: TGTGCCAGCAGTCCAAGCGAAACCGGGGAGCTGTTTTTT.

This chain joins TRBV2 and TRBJ1-5; tentatively, D is TRBD1 (5 bases). The CDR3 contains 15 residues. V lost 3 bases, J lost 2 bases, and 11 bases lay in between. Germline V gene data show CDR1 as SNHLY and CDR2 as FYNNEI. The CDR3 DNA follows: TGTGCCAGCAGTGAGGGAGGGGACCGCAATCAGCCCCAGCATTTT. Its translation: CASSEGGDRNQPQHF.

The chain employs TRBV7-3 and TRBJ2-3, with 8 positions matching TRBD1. V was clipped by 2 bases and J by 5 bases; unmatched bases: 6. The germline V gene has CDR1 SGHTA and CDR2 FQGTGA. This CDR3 is 15 amino acids long. The CDR3 DNA reads TGTGCCAGCAGCTTACGACAGGGGCGGGGAGATACGCAGTATTTT. This translates into CASSLRQGRGDTQYF.

The chain combines TRBV9 with TRBJ1-1, with 7 positions matching TRBD1. V trimming: 0 bases; J trimming: 6 bases; junction bases outside the gene matches: 2. This CDR3 has 13 amino acids. Looked up from germline, CDR1 is SGDLS and CDR2 is YYNGEE. For the CDR3, the DNA is TGTGCCAGCAGCGTAGACAGGGGCTCTGAAGCTTTCTTT. Residues: CASSVDRGSEAFF.

The gene calls are TRBV7-2 and TRBJ2-5, with D perhaps matching TRBD2 (6 bases). CDR3 size: 13 residues. Germline V gene lookup returns CDR1 SGHTA and CDR2 FQGNSA. Trimming left V 7 bases short and J 0 bases short, with 9 bases between. This CDR3 is CASKRGYQETQYF. The CDR3 region has the DNA TGTGCCAGCAAACGGGGGTACCAAGAGACCCAGTACTTC. Combining the CDR3 with reference TRBV7-2 and TRBJ2-5 gives the whole variable domain GAGVSQSPSNKVTEKGKDVELRCDPISGHTALYWYRQSLGQGLEFLIYFQGNSAPDKSGLPSDRFSAERTGGSVSTLTIQRTQQEDSAVYLCASKRGYQETQYFGPGTRLLVL.

The chain uses TRBV6-5 and TRBJ1-6, with TRBD1 as a possible D gene (6 bases). Trimming stripped 5 bases from V and 7 bases from J, with 12 bases between. CDR1 and CDR2 (germline): MNHEY, SVGAGI. The length of the CDR3 is 14 residues. CDR3 amino acids: CASSETGSNSPLHF. The DNA for the CDR3 is TGTGCCAGCAGTGAGACAGGCTCGAATTCACCCCTCCACTTT.

This clonotype was seen repeatedly, ten times or more. This chain joins TRBV7-7 and TRBJ2-5; D perhaps matches TRBD1 (5 bases). The length of the CDR3 is 13 residues. V was trimmed by 5 bases and J by 2 bases, leaving 9 bases between them. Germline CDR1 reads SSHAT; CDR2 reads FNYEAQ (reference sequence). DNA for the CDR3: TGTGCCAGCAGCCCCCGACAGCAAGAGACCCAGTACTTC. It codes for CASSPRQQETQYF.

The rearrangement uses TRBV20-1 and TRBJ2-7; 7 nucleotides line up with TRBD1. Germline-derived CDR1 and CDR2 are DFQATT and SNEGSKA (reference sequence). The CDR3 contains 14 residues. Trimming removed 3 bases from V and 2 bases from J; junction bases left unmatched: 7. The CDR3 region is CSARGQGDAYEQYF. CDR3 DNA sequence: TGCAGTGCTAGGGGGCAGGGGGACGCCTACGAGCAGTACTTC.

V and J are TRBV7-9 and TRBJ2-1; D possibly corresponds to TRBD2 (6 bases). The CDR3 runs to 14 residues. CDR1 is SEHNR and CDR2 is FQNEAQ in the germline V gene (reference sequence). V lost 5 bases, J lost 8 bases, and 16 bases lay in between. CDR3 in amino acids: CASSPPEGPHEQFF. The CDR3 nucleotides are TGTGCCAGCAGCCCGCCGGAGGGCCCCCATGAGCAGTTCTTC.

The chain combines TRBV7-3 with TRBJ2-5, with TRBD1 matching 7 bases. The CDR3 sequence is 15 residues long. After removal of 5 bases from V and 4 bases from J, the junction contained 10 bases not matched to a gene. Germline CDR1 and CDR2: SGHTA and FQGTGA. CDR3 bases: TGTGCCAGCAGCCCCGTTCTAGGGGGCGGAGAGACCCAGTACTTC. The encoded protein is CASSPVLGGGETQYF. Complete variable domain (other parts from reference TRBV7-3 and TRBJ2-5): GAGVSQTPSNKVTEKGKYVELRCDPISGHTALYWYRQSLGQGPEFLIYFQGTGAADDSGLPNDRFFAVRPEGSVSTLKIQRTERGDSAVYLCASSPVLGGGETQYFGPGTRLLVL.

This rearrangement joins TRBV20-1 to TRBJ1-5; the D gene is possibly TRBD1 (6 bases). Germline-derived CDR1 and CDR2 are DFQATT and SNEGSKA (reference sequence). This CDR3 spans 14 amino acids. V lost 6 bases and J lost 5, with 17 bases in between. The CDR3, as DNA: TGCAGTGCGGGGATTTCCACAGGGCATCAGCCCCAGCATTTT. Residues: CSAGISTGHQPQHF.

This clonotype was seen a handful of times. The V call is TRBV7-3, the J call TRBJ2-5; D ambiguous. The CDR3 is 13 residues long. CDR1 SGHTA and CDR2 FQGTGA come from the germline V gene. Trimming cost V 5 bases and J 4 bases, with 11 bases left between them. CDR3 nucleotide sequence: TGTGCCAGCAGCGCCTACCTCGGAGAGACCCAGTACTTC. Its protein is CASSAYLGETQYF.

There are a few counts of this clonotype. The V gene is TRBV5-6, the J gene TRBJ2-1; no reliable D call. This CDR3 comprises 16 residues. Germline lookup yields CDR1 SGHDT and CDR2 YYEEEE. The V gene lost 4 bases and the J gene lost 0 bases, with 14 bases spanning the gap. The DNA for the CDR3 is TGTGCCAGCAGCACTCCTCCTCAAAGCTCCTACAATGAGCAGTTCTTC. This gives the protein CASSTPPQSSYNEQFF.

This clonotype was found many times. Written as DNA, the CDR3 is TGTGCCAGCAGCTACTCGGAGGGCGAGCAGTTCTTC. It yields the protein CASSYSEGEQFF. This chain joins TRBV11-1 and TRBJ2-1; D is possibly TRBD2 (6 bases). V was pared by 4 bases and J by 10 bases, with 11 bases between. This CDR3 comprises 12 residues. Germline V lookup: CDR1 SGHAT, CDR2 FQDESV (reference sequence).